This passage covers 6 T cell receptor beta chains from one sample sequenced in a study of blood T cell repertoires in COVID-19. TCRdb's table, derived via immunoSEQ multiplex PCR, lists solely in-frame clones and lacks some. The sample includes approximately 150,000 clones, around 90% of them seen just once. Sequenced sample: PBMCs or T cells enriched from blood (not recorded which). All receptors derive from a woman in her thirties or forties who had been exposed to COVID-19.

The chain is built from TRBV6-4 and TRBJ2-1, with D maybe TRBD2 (6 bases). CDR1 is MRHNA, CDR2 SNTAGT, per germline. This CDR3 is 13 amino acids long. V lost 4 bases to trimming and J lost 6 bases, with 10 bases between them. For the CDR3, the DNA is TGTGCCAGCAGTGGGAGGGATACCAATGAGCAGTTCTTC. It yields the protein CASSGRDTNEQFF.

The J gene is TRBJ2-2, the V gene TRBV19, with D unclear. CDR3 length: 12 amino acids. The germline V and J ends were trimmed by 10 bases and 0 bases, with 6 bases remaining between them. The germline V gene has CDR1 LNHDA and CDR2 SQIVND (reference sequence). The CDR3 reads CATIPNTGELFF. The CDR3 DNA reads TGTGCCACTATACCGAACACCGGGGAGCTGTTTTTT. Filled out from reference TRBV19 and TRBJ2-2, the complete variable domain reads DGGITQSPKYLFRKEGQNVTLSCEQNLNHDAMYWYRQDPGQGLRLIYYSQIVNDFQKGDIAEGYSVSREKKESFPLTVTSAQKNPTAFYLCATIPNTGELFFGEGSRLTVL.

The gene calls are TRBV28 and TRBJ1-5, with a possible D match to TRBD1 (6 bases). Per germline, CDR1 MDHEN and CDR2 SYDVKM. Trimming took 8 bases from V and 0 from J, leaving 20 bases between them. The CDR3 consists of 17 residues. The CDR3 reads CASFSGAGFYSNQPQHF. The CDR3, as DNA: TGTGCCAGCTTTTCAGGGGCCGGGTTCTATAGCAATCAGCCCCAGCATTTT.

CDR3: CASSLGSVAEAFF. The CDR3, as DNA: TGTGCCAGCAGCTTAGGCAGTGTCGCTGAAGCTTTCTTT. This rearrangement joins TRBV7-9 to TRBJ1-1; D is uncertain. This CDR3 comprises 13 residues. Looked up from germline, CDR1 is SEHNR and CDR2 is FQNEAQ (reference sequence). V lost 1 base to trimming and J lost 6 bases, with 9 bases between them.

The chain joins TRBV7-2 to TRBJ1-2; D unresolved. This CDR3 is built from 16 residues. From germline, CDR1 is SGHTA and CDR2 FQGNSA. The V and J ends lost 1 base and 1 base respectively, with 13 bases between them. CDR3 DNA: TGTGCCAGCAGCTTAGGCGAAACAGCCCTTAACTATGGCTACACCTTC. Its protein is CASSLGETALNYGYTF.

This chain joins TRBV2 and TRBJ1-3; 9 nucleotides line up with TRBD1. Germline V CDR1 and CDR2: SNHLY, FYNNEI. The CDR3 runs to 14 residues. Trimming removed 4 bases from V and 4 bases from J; junction bases left unmatched: 2. The CDR3, as DNA: TGTGCCAGCAGTGGGACAGGGGACGGAAACACCATATATTTT. Its translation is CASSGTGDGNTIYF.